These 17 T cell receptor beta chains share one sample of origin, sequenced in a study of long-term antiretroviral therapy in people with HIV. Run at survey level, the immunoSEQ assay was version v3.0. TCRdb keeps only in-frame clones here, not all; method: immunoSEQ multiplex PCR. The data hold under 15,000 clones, with 82% observed a single time. Source: unsorted PBMCs, taken about 8 years after starting antiretroviral therapy. The receptors stem from a man aged 45-60 years with HIV.

This chain links TRBV5-6 with TRBJ1-2; D unresolved. The CDR3 has 16 amino acids. V shed 4 bases and J shed 4 bases, with 20 bases lying between them. Germline lookup yields CDR1 SGHDT and CDR2 YYEEEE. The CDR3 loop is CASSIGSLPVSYGYTF. DNA for the CDR3: TGTGCCAGCAGCATCGGGTCTCTGCCTGTGAGCTATGGCTACACCTTC.

The chain employs TRBV28 and TRBJ1-1; no reliable D call. This CDR3 has 13 residues. Germline values: CDR1 MDHEN, CDR2 SYDVKM. The ends were cut back, 3 bases at V and 6 bases at J, with 11 bases in the middle. This CDR3 reads CASSFIEWSEAFF. DNA for the CDR3: TGTGCCAGCAGTTTTATAGAATGGTCTGAAGCTTTCTTT.

The chain links TRBV5-4 to TRBJ1-1, with a tentative D call TRBD1 (5 bases). The CDR3 loop spans 15 amino acids. Germline CDR1 and CDR2: SGHNT and YYREEE (reference sequence). V gave up 0 bases and J gave up 3 bases, with 12 bases separating them. The CDR3 sequence: CASSLGGETDTEAFF. In nucleotides, the CDR3 is TGTGCCAGCAGCTTGGGGGGGGAGACGGACACTGAAGCTTTCTTT.

This clone was counted a few times. The V and J genes are TRBV10-3 and TRBJ2-6; the D gene is possibly TRBD2 (6 bases). With 4 bases removed from V and 2 bases from J, the gap between germline ends came to 9 bases. The CDR3 has 15 amino acids. Germline V gives CDR1 ENHRY, CDR2 SYGVKD. CDR3 in amino acids: CAISVSGAGANVLTF. The CDR3 DNA follows: TGTGCCATCAGTGTTTCGGGGGCTGGGGCCAACGTCCTGACTTTC.

The V gene is TRBV9, the J gene TRBJ1-1; no firm D call. The V gene's germline CDR1 is SGDLS and CDR2 YYNGEE. This CDR3 has 13 amino acids. V was clipped by 3 bases and J by 8 bases, with 14 bases between them. CDR3 protein: CASSADPGIEAFF. The CDR3 DNA follows: TGTGCCAGCAGCGCCGACCCGGGGATCGAAGCTTTCTTT.

The genes are TRBV27 and TRBJ1-3, with D possibly being TRBD1 (5 bases). V gave up 5 bases and J gave up 0 bases, with 11 bases separating them. The germline gives CDR1 MNHEY, CDR2 SMNVEV (reference sequence). CDR3 length: 15 amino acids. The CDR3 DNA reads TGTGCCAGCAGTCGGACATTCTCCTCTGGAAACACCATATATTTT. The encoded protein is CASSRTFSSGNTIYF.

The V call is TRBV9, the J call TRBJ2-5; TRBD1 matches at 7 bases. V lost 4 bases, J lost 1 base, and 7 bases stayed unmatched. Germline V gives CDR1 SGDLS, CDR2 YYNGEE. The CDR3 is 15 residues long. The CDR3 spells CASSPRTGSQETQYF. Here the CDR3 DNA reads TGTGCCAGCAGCCCCAGGACAGGATCCCAAGAGACCCAGTACTTC.

The V gene is TRBV27, the J gene TRBJ2-7; D remains unclear. Germline-derived CDR1 and CDR2 are MNHEY and SMNVEV (reference sequence). The CDR3 is made up of 12 amino acids. Trimming removed 8 bases from V and 2 bases from J, with 10 bases in between. CDR3 in DNA: TGTGCCAGCGGTGTCTTTACCTACGAGCAGTACTTC. It yields the protein CASGVFTYEQYF.

V and J are TRBV23-1 and TRBJ2-7; TRBD1 might be the D (5 bases). TRBV23-1 is known as an ORF, though its function is uncertain. Trimming removed 0 bases from V and 3 bases from J, with 12 bases in between. The CDR3 is made up of 15 amino acids. The chain's CDR3 is CASSQSGPVNYEQYF. The CDR3 nucleotides are TGCGCCAGCAGTCAATCGGGGCCAGTAAACTACGAGCAGTACTTC.

The chain recombines TRBV4-1 with TRBJ2-2, with TRBD2 matching 7 bases. The CDR3 consists of 16 residues. The germline gives CDR1 MGHRA, CDR2 YSYEKL. V was clipped by 1 base and J by 6 bases; unmatched bases: 8. This CDR3 reads CASSQVTGLGAGELFF. DNA of the CDR3: TGCGCCAGCAGCCAAGTAACAGGACTAGGGGCCGGGGAGCTGTTTTTT.

This chain joins TRBV7-9 and TRBJ1-1; a weak D match, TRBD1 (5 bases). Trimming left V 1 base short and J 10 bases short, with 10 bases between. This CDR3 has 12 amino acids. Germline lookup yields CDR1 SEHNR and CDR2 FQNEAQ (reference sequence). In nucleotides, the CDR3 is TGTGCCAGCAGCTTAGATCAGGGTAGAGCTTTCTTT. Translating it yields CASSLDQGRAFF.

The CDR3 region has the DNA TGTGCCATCAGGGACTGGCAGGATACGCAGTATTTT. Translating it yields CAIRDWQDTQYF. The genes are TRBV10-3 and TRBJ2-3; D might be TRBD2 (5 bases). This CDR3 has 12 amino acids. With 6 bases removed from V and 6 bases from J, the gap between germline ends came to 10 bases. Germline V gene sequence: CDR1 ENHRY, CDR2 SYGVKD.

The genes are TRBV28 and TRBJ1-5; D may be TRBD1 (5 bases). From germline, CDR1 is MDHEN and CDR2 SYDVKM. Trimming stripped 5 bases from V and 3 bases from J, with 17 bases between. The CDR3 sequence is 16 residues long. The CDR3 bases are TGTGCCAGCAGTCCCGGGGGAGGGGATATCAATCAGCCCCAGCATTTT. This sequence encodes CASSPGGGDINQPQHF.

This rearrangement joins TRBV19 to TRBJ1-5; unclear D gene. The CDR3 loop spans 13 amino acids. The germline V and J ends were trimmed by 9 bases and 2 bases, with 11 bases remaining between them. Germline V lookup: CDR1 LNHDA, CDR2 SQIVND (reference sequence). The CDR3 protein is CASALNGNQPQHF. CDR3 DNA sequence: TGTGCCAGCGCCCTTAACGGCAATCAGCCCCAGCATTTT. Supplemented by reference TRBV19 and TRBJ1-5, the full variable domain reads DGGITQSPKYLFRKEGQNVTLSCEQNLNHDAMYWYRQDPGQGLRLIYYSQIVNDFQKGDIAEGYSVSREKKESFPLTVTSAQKNPTAFYLCASALNGNQPQHFGDGTRLSIL.

This chain links TRBV25-1 with TRBJ1-2; perhaps TRBD1 as D (5 bases). Germline loops: CDR1 MGHDK, CDR2 SYGVNS. This CDR3 has 15 amino acids. Trimming shortened V by 4 bases and J by 4 bases, and 16 bases separated the two germline ends. As DNA, the CDR3 is TGTGCCAGCAGTGCCTTCGGGGGTGGGGGCTATGGCTACACCTTC. Translating it yields CASSAFGGGGYGYTF.

The rearrangement uses TRBV7-9 and TRBJ1-1; no clear D gene. The CDR3 runs 15 residues. V lost 4 bases, J lost 0 bases, and 12 bases lay in between. Germline V gene lookup returns CDR1 SEHNR and CDR2 FQNEAQ (reference sequence). CDR3 coding DNA: TGTGCCAGCAGCTCCCGGGTCGGGGTGAACACTGAAGCTTTCTTT. Protein sequence: CASSSRVGVNTEAFF.

This clone has more than one count but fewer than ten. The CDR3 protein is CASSPLRGGYTF. CDR3 bases: TGTGCCAGCAGCCCTCTACGGGGTGGCTACACCTTC. This sequence joins TRBV4-2 and TRBJ1-2; D gene unclear. Trimming took 4 bases from V and 7 from J, leaving 10 bases between them. This CDR3 has 12 amino acids. The germline V gene has CDR1 LGHNA and CDR2 YNFKEQ.